These 20 T cell receptor beta chains were all obtained from the same sample, sequenced in a study of cytomegalovirus exposure and HLA in healthy donors. The repertoire was sequenced with immunoSEQ multiplex PCR; TCRdb's copy has only in-frame clones and lacks some. The sample holds some 130,000 clones, 84% seen once. Specimen: PBMCs. The receptor source for this set is a woman under 40 in good health and CMV-seronegative.

The chain carries TRBV18 and TRBJ2-7; 7 nucleotides line up with TRBD2. CDR1 and CDR2 from the germline V gene are KGHSH and LQKENI. V lost 6 bases and J lost 2; bases outside the gene matches: 13. The CDR3 contains 16 residues. CDR3 nucleotide sequence: TGTGCCAGCTCCCCCTGGGGGAGCGGGGAAACCTACGAGCAGTACTTC. It translates to CASSPWGSGETYEQYF.

The V and J genes are TRBV5-1 and TRBJ2-5, with 8 bases aligning to TRBD2. Trimming cost V 4 bases and J 5 bases; bases outside gene matches: 13. The CDR3 runs to 16 residues. Germline CDR1 reads SGHRS; CDR2 reads YFSETQ. The CDR3 nucleotides are TGCGCCAGCAGCGCCCCTAAAACGGGGGGGCTTGAGACCCAGTACTTC. Translation: CASSAPKTGGLETQYF.

V gene TRBV10-1 combines with J gene TRBJ1-5; 7 nucleotides align to TRBD1. V lost 2 bases and J lost 2; bases outside the gene matches: 6. This CDR3 is built from 16 residues. Germline CDR1 is WNHNN and CDR2 is SYGVQD (reference sequence). In DNA, the CDR3 is TGCGCCAGCAGTGAGATAGAGGGGGCCGGCAATCAGCCCCAGCATTTT. The encoded protein is CASSEIEGAGNQPQHF.

The chain's CDR3 is CASRRGLGDTQYF. CDR3 nucleotide sequence: TGCGCCAGCAGGCGGGGTCTCGGAGATACGCAGTATTTT. The rearrangement joins TRBV5-1 to TRBJ2-3, with a possible D match to TRBD2 (6 bases). Per the germline V gene, CDR1 is SGHRS and CDR2 is YFSETQ. Trimming shortened V by 5 bases and J by 5 bases, and 12 bases separated the two germline ends. The CDR3 extends over 13 amino acids.

This clone turned up a few times. This rearrangement joins TRBV5-5 to TRBJ1-2; tentatively, D is TRBD1 (5 bases). V dropped 3 bases and J dropped 4 bases, with 13 bases sitting between them. The V gene's germline CDR1 is SGHKS and CDR2 YYEKEE (reference sequence). The CDR3 spans 14 residues. CDR3 sequence (DNA): TGTGCCAGCAGCTCGCTGGGGGGGACCTATGGCTACACCTTC. It encodes CASSSLGGTYGYTF.

The rearrangement joins TRBV5-1 to TRBJ2-3; TRBD1 matches 8 bases. CDR1 and CDR2 from the germline V gene are SGHRS and YFSETQ. This CDR3 region has 14 residues. Trimming cost V 4 bases and J 7 bases; bases outside gene matches: 8. The DNA of the CDR3 is TGCGCCAGCAGCCGGGACAGGCTAGGTTATACGCAGTATTTT. Its translation is CASSRDRLGYTQYF.

The V and J genes are TRBV5-1 and TRBJ2-5; possible D gene TRBD1, 6 bases. Germline loops: CDR1 SGHRS, CDR2 YFSETQ. CDR3 length: 15 residues. The ends were cut back, 2 bases at V and 1 base at J, with 12 bases in the middle. In nucleotides, the CDR3 is TGCGCCAGCAGCTTCAATACAGGGAGCCAAGAGACCCAGTACTTC. It codes for CASSFNTGSQETQYF.

The chain links TRBV4-3 to TRBJ1-5; D gene uncertain. V gave up 2 bases and J gave up 3 bases, with 5 bases separating them. Germline values: CDR1 LGHNA, CDR2 YSLEER. CDR3 length: 13 amino acids. The CDR3 reads CASSQNINQPQHF. The CDR3 bases are TGCGCCAGCAGCCAAAATATCAATCAGCCCCAGCATTTT.

This clone was seen at least ten times. The CDR3 loop is CARRVRAQLRSYNSPLHF. As DNA, the CDR3 is TGTGCCAGAAGAGTCAGAGCACAGTTGAGATCCTATAATTCACCCCTCCACTTT. The V gene is TRBV5-3, the J gene TRBJ1-6; no reliable D call. TRBV5-3 is an open reading frame whose function is uncertain. The CDR3 loop spans 18 amino acids. V was cut by 5 bases and J by 1 base, with 19 bases left in between.

The chain couples TRBV5-6 to TRBJ1-1; possible D gene TRBD1, 6 bases. This CDR3 region has 15 residues. Germline CDR1 SGHDT, CDR2 YYEEEE. Trimming shortened V by 4 bases and J by 1 base, and 14 bases separated the two germline ends. CDR3 sequence reads: CASSLEARGNTEAFF. DNA for the CDR3: TGTGCCAGCAGCCTGGAGGCCAGGGGGAACACTGAAGCTTTCTTT.

The chain carries TRBV5-4 and TRBJ1-1; D ambiguous. This CDR3 has 13 amino acids. V dropped 5 bases and J dropped 1 base, with 9 bases sitting between them. Germline-derived CDR1 and CDR2 are SGHNT and YYREEE (reference sequence). The CDR3 region has the DNA TGTGCCAGCAGTCTGCCAGGGAACACTGAAGCTTTCTTT. Its protein product is CASSLPGNTEAFF.

This chain connects TRBV4-1 to TRBJ2-7; 12 bases align to TRBD2. V gave up 4 bases and J gave up 4 bases; unmatched junction bases: 5. This CDR3 comprises 15 residues. Germline values: CDR1 MGHRA, CDR2 YSYEKL. The CDR3 loop reads CASSPRLAGVYEQYF. CDR3 in DNA: TGCGCCAGCAGCCCCCGACTAGCGGGGGTGTACGAGCAGTACTTC.

The rearrangement joins TRBV6-1 to TRBJ1-5; possibly TRBD1 for D (5 bases). Germline values: CDR1 MNHNS, CDR2 SASEGT. Trimming removed 6 bases from V and 2 bases from J, with 14 bases in between. The CDR3 is 15 amino acids. CDR3 DNA sequence: TGTGCCAGCAGAAATGTGGGGGGAGGCAATCAGCCCCAGCATTTT. Translated: CASRNVGGGNQPQHF.

The chain combines TRBV27 with TRBJ1-2, with 8 bases identical to TRBD1. Germline CDR1 is MNHEY and CDR2 is SMNVEV (reference sequence). The CDR3 is made up of 14 amino acids. V was pared by 4 bases and J by 6 bases, with 7 bases of the junction left unmatched. The CDR3 spells CASSSRQGRDGYTF. CDR3 sequence (DNA): TGTGCCAGCAGTTCACGACAGGGGAGGGATGGCTACACCTTC.

The V call is TRBV11-1, the J call TRBJ2-5; tentative D call: TRBD2 (6 bases). The length of the CDR3 is 14 residues. V lost 3 bases and J lost 5, with 13 bases in between. Per the germline V gene, CDR1 is SGHAT and CDR2 is FQDESV (reference sequence). The CDR3 nucleotides are TGTGCCAGCAGCTTTAGCGGTGGGGGGGAGACCCAGTACTTC. Its translation: CASSFSGGGETQYF. Looking up the rest from reference TRBV11-1 and TRBJ2-5 gives the full variable domain: EAEVAQSPRYKITEKSQAVAFWCDPISGHATLYWYRQILGQGPELLVQFQDESVVDDSQLPKDRFSAERLKGVDSTLKIQPAELGDSAMYLCASSFSGGGETQYFGPGTRLLVL.

V usage is TRBV10-3 and J usage is TRBJ1-1, with unresolved D. This CDR3 spans 13 amino acids. Germline CDR1 is ENHRY and CDR2 is SYGVKD. Trimming took off 10 bases at V and 0 bases at J, with 12 bases between the two ends. The CDR3 here is CATSERVNTEAFF. In DNA form, the CDR3 reads TGTGCCACCTCCGAAAGAGTGAACACTGAAGCTTTCTTT.

The chain employs TRBV2 and TRBJ1-1; the D is unclear. Trimming left V 5 bases short and J 2 bases short, with 9 bases between. This CDR3 has 13 residues. Germline CDR1 SNHLY, CDR2 FYNNEI. This CDR3 is CASSREQNTEAFF. Here the CDR3 DNA reads TGTGCCAGCAGTCGTGAACAAAACACTGAAGCTTTCTTT.

The chain recombines TRBV4-2 with TRBJ2-1; 9 bases are a match to TRBD2. CDR1 is LGHNA, CDR2 YNFKEQ, per germline. This CDR3 has 17 residues. V was pared by 1 base and J by 7 bases, with 11 bases of the junction left unmatched. CDR3 DNA: TGTGCCAGCAGCCAAGGGTCCCTAGCGGGGCAACGGAATGAGCAGTTCTTC. Translation: CASSQGSLAGQRNEQFF.

This clone was picked up a small number of times. The chain is built from TRBV30 and TRBJ1-4; D may be TRBD1 (6 bases). The CDR3 length is 15 residues. Deletions cut 3 bases from V and 0 bases from J, with 11 bases between. Germline CDR1 GTSNPN, CDR2 SVGIG (reference sequence). The chain's CDR3 is CAWRRTAATNEKLFF. The CDR3 coding sequence is TGTGCCTGGAGACGGACAGCTGCAACTAATGAAAAACTGTTTTTT.

This rearrangement joins TRBV11-2 to TRBJ2-7, with D possibly matching TRBD2 (5 bases). This CDR3 contains 13 residues. V was cut by 6 bases and J by 5 bases, with 14 bases left in between. CDR1 is SGHAT, CDR2 FQNNGV, per germline. DNA for the CDR3: TGTGCCAGCAGTCGGGCGGGTGAGGACGAGCAGTACTTC. Translation gives CASSRAGEDEQYF.